Presented here are 13 T cell receptor beta chains from one specimen sequenced in a study of OX40 agonist ivuxolimab in advanced cancers. Produced via immunoSEQ multiplex PCR; TCRdb's table is partial and in-frame only. Of around 41,000 clones listed, approximately 90% are singletons. The material was CD4+ or CD8+ T cells sorted from blood, obtained in a trial of the OX40 agonist ivuxolimab. These receptors all come from an adult with an advanced solid tumor such as melanoma, head and neck, liver or kidney cancer.

This chain connects TRBV11-1 to TRBJ1-1; D remains unclear. The V end lost 5 bases, the J end lost 1 base, and 20 bases lay between the germline ends. The CDR3 is made up of 17 amino acids. The germline gives CDR1 SGHAT, CDR2 FQDESV (reference sequence). The CDR3 DNA reads as TGTGCCAGCAGCAGACTCGGTCTTTGGCAAACGAACACTGAAGCTTTCTTT. Its protein product is CASSRLGLWQTNTEAFF. The complete variable domain, with remaining parts taken from reference TRBV11-1 and TRBJ1-1, reads EAEVAQSPRYKITEKSQAVAFWCDPISGHATLYWYRQILGQGPELLVQFQDESVVDDSQLPKDRFSAERLKGVDSTLKIQPAELGDSAMYLCASSRLGLWQTNTEAFFGQGTRLTVV.

This rearrangement joins TRBV7-3 to TRBJ2-2, with no clear D. The CDR3 runs 16 residues. Trimming removed 1 base from V and 1 base from J, with 10 bases in between. The germline gives CDR1 SGHTA, CDR2 FQGTGA. The CDR3 nucleotides read TGTGCCAGCAGCTTAAGGGTTGGGGAGAACACCGGGGAGCTGTTTTTT. This gives the protein CASSLRVGENTGELFF.

The chain is built from TRBV11-2 and TRBJ1-6; 7 bases are a match to TRBD1. J gave up 10 bases and V 5 bases, and 14 bases lay outside the gene matches. Germline V gene sequence: CDR1 SGHAT, CDR2 FQNNGV. The CDR3 covers 16 residues. The CDR3: CASSVGYRGVGSPLHF. The CDR3 nucleotides are TGTGCCAGCAGCGTGGGATACAGGGGAGTTGGCTCACCCCTCCACTTT.

The chain has TRBV5-1 and TRBJ2-1; no definite D call. V was clipped by 3 bases and J by 0 bases, with 13 bases between them. This CDR3 region has 16 residues. The germline V gene has CDR1 SGHRS and CDR2 YFSETQ. Here the CDR3 reads CASSSLTDSSYNEQFF. Written as DNA, the CDR3 is TGCGCCAGCAGCTCTCTGACGGATAGCTCCTACAATGAGCAGTTCTTC.

The V call is TRBV6-5, the J call TRBJ1-2; D is uncertain. The germline gives CDR1 MNHEY, CDR2 SVGAGI. Trimming took 4 bases from V and 7 from J, leaving 16 bases between them. The CDR3 runs to 14 residues. The CDR3 loop reads CASSSSFSGIGYTF. As DNA, the CDR3 is TGTGCCAGCAGTTCCTCCTTTTCGGGTATTGGCTACACCTTC.

The gene calls are TRBV5-1 and TRBJ1-6; 8 nucleotides agree with TRBD1. Trimming cost V 4 bases and J 10 bases; bases outside gene matches: 16. This CDR3 has 17 residues. Germline V CDR1 and CDR2: SGHRS, YFSETQ. CDR3 DNA sequence: TGCGCCAGCAGCCTGGCATTAACCGGGACAGGAGTCTCACCCCTCCACTTT. Its translation is CASSLALTGTGVSPLHF.

The V and J genes are TRBV4-2 and TRBJ2-3; the D is unclear. This CDR3 contains 14 residues. The germline V gene has CDR1 LGHNA and CDR2 YNFKEQ. V lost 5 bases, J lost 7 bases, and 16 bases lay in between. The DNA of the CDR3 is TGTGCCAGCAGCGCTAACTTTGGACGCAATACGCAGTATTTT. Translating gives CASSANFGRNTQYF.

J is TRBJ1-3 and V is TRBV7-3; D is ambiguous. The CDR3 covers 15 residues. Trimming pared 3 bases from V and 0 bases from J, leaving 9 bases between. Germline V gives CDR1 SGHTA, CDR2 FQGTGA. The CDR3 coding sequence is TGTGCCAGCAGCTTGGGATCGGTCTCTGGAAACACCATATATTTT. The encoded protein is CASSLGSVSGNTIYF.

The chain links TRBV18 to TRBJ2-2; TRBD2 aligns across 8 bases. The J segment lost 4 bases and the V segment lost 1 base, leaving 11 bases of the junction unmatched. CDR1 and CDR2 (germline): KGHSH, LQKENI. The CDR3 has 18 residues. CDR3 in amino acids: CASSPQRTGGLGTGELFF. CDR3 in DNA: TGTGCCAGCTCACCACAGAGGACGGGGGGGCTTGGCACCGGGGAGCTGTTTTTT. Full variable domain (outside the CDR3, taken from reference TRBV18 and TRBJ2-2): NAGVMQNPRHLVRRRGQEARLRCSPMKGHSHVYWYRQLPEEGLKFMVYLQKENIIDESGMPKERFSAEFPKEGPSILRIQQVVRGDSAAYFCASSPQRTGGLGTGELFFGEGSRLTVL.

The chain joins TRBV7-6 to TRBJ2-3; 8 bases align to TRBD1. The CDR3 is made up of 15 amino acids. The V gene end was trimmed by 6 bases and the J gene end by 4 bases; junction bases not matched to a gene: 9. CDR1 is SGHVS and CDR2 is FNYEAQ in the germline V gene. DNA for the CDR3: TGTGCCAGCAGAACAGGGGGTATGCGGTCAGATACGCAGTATTTT. It encodes CASRTGGMRSDTQYF. The whole variable domain, remainder taken from reference TRBV7-6 and TRBJ2-3, is GAGVSQSPRYKVTKRGQDVALRCDPISGHVSLYWYRQALGQGPEFLTYFNYEAQQDKSGLPNDRFSAERPEGSISTLTIQRTEQRDSAMYRCASRTGGMRSDTQYFGPGTRLTVL.

Here the CDR3 reads CASSDWAGGNGYTF. The CDR3 region has the DNA TGTGCCAGCAGTGACTGGGCAGGCGGTAATGGCTACACCTTC. The genes are TRBV6-4 and TRBJ1-2, with no clear D. The CDR3 is 14 amino acids. The V end lost 1 base, the J end lost 6 bases, and 12 bases lay between the germline ends. Germline V lookup: CDR1 MRHNA, CDR2 SNTAGT.

The chain links TRBV18 to TRBJ2-7; D gene uncertain. Germline V gene sequence: CDR1 KGHSH, CDR2 LQKENI. The CDR3 is 13 residues long. The V end was cut by 0 bases, the J end by 5 bases, with 8 bases between. CDR3 amino acids: CASSPPSQNEQYF. The CDR3 DNA is TGTGCCAGCTCACCACCTAGTCAGAACGAGCAGTACTTC.

The sample holds a few counts of this clone. J is TRBJ1-1 and V is TRBV7-3; D ambiguous. V lost 5 bases and J 3 bases, leaving 13 bases between the germline ends. Germline CDR1 SGHTA, CDR2 FQGTGA. The CDR3 totals 14 residues. The CDR3 nucleotides read TGTGCCAGCAGCCTGGGCAGAGAGTACACTGAAGCTTTCTTT. It encodes CASSLGREYTEAFF. Filled out from reference TRBV7-3 and TRBJ1-1, the complete variable domain reads GAGVSQTPSNKVTEKGKYVELRCDPISGHTALYWYRQSLGQGPEFLIYFQGTGAADDSGLPNDRFFAVRPEGSVSTLKIQRTERGDSAVYLCASSLGREYTEAFFGQGTRLTVV.